This TCR beta chain is drawn from a study of CD8 T cells in Susac syndrome. TCR beta sequencing covered blood CD8+ and CD4+ T cells. The multiple sclerosis controls were treatment-naive patients with relapsing-remitting disease that was stable or active. V gave up 3 bases and J gave up 3 bases; unmatched junction bases: 3. CDR1 SGHDT and CDR2 YYEEEE come from the germline V gene. The CDR3 runs to 15 residues. Random hexamers served to reverse transcribe roughly 0.45 to 1 ug RNA. Amplification of TCR beta CDR3 spanned 54 Vbeta and 13 Jbeta via immunoSEQ multiplex PCR. MiXCR, applied by TCRdb to the immunoSEQ multiplex PCR reads, yields one record per CDR3 protein. The sample lists about 130,000 distinct CDR3 sequences, roughly 94% occurring once.

The specimen sequenced was CD4+ T cells from PBMCs. The receptor's source is a human donor with multiple sclerosis. This chain links TRBV5-6 with TRBJ2-3; 11 bases are a match to TRBD2. The CDR3 DNA is TGTGCCAGCAGCTCGACTAGCGGGATTACAGATACGCAGTATTTT. It codes for CASSSTSGITDTQYF.